The 3 T cell receptor beta chains below come from one sample, sequenced in a study of regulatory T cells in long-lasting Graves disease. Both iRepertoire HTBI primers and Arm-PCR of CDR3 regions were used to build the TCR beta libraries. TCRdb itself ran the multiplex PCR reads through MiXCR, one entry per CDR3 protein. This sample has hundreds of thousands of distinct CDR3 sequences, with 15% to 20% found just once. Time point meaning: newly diagnosed GD, antithyroid drugs for less than 3 months. There was RNA extracted from PBMCs, and the TCR library was made from it. These data were also reused for a study on T cells in Graves' hyperthyroidism and ophthalmopathy.

The source material was peripheral blood mononuclear cells (PBMCs), sampled at new diagnosis, from a patient treated with antithyroid drugs. These TCRs come from a man aged 18 to 30 with Graves disease.

Ten or more counts support this clonotype. J is TRBJ2-2 and V is TRBV18, with D unclear. Per the germline V gene, CDR1 is KGHSH and CDR2 is LQKENI. CDR3 size: 15 residues. Trimming cost V 2 bases and J 2 bases, with 9 bases left between them. In DNA form, the CDR3 reads TGTGCCAGCTCACCAGATAACAGAAACACCGGGGAGCTGTTTTTT. Residues: CASSPDNRNTGELFF.

This clonotype has a handful of counts. The V call is TRBV27, the J call TRBJ2-7; D perhaps matches TRBD1 (5 bases). From germline, CDR1 is MNHEY and CDR2 SMNVEV (reference sequence). This CDR3 is built from 13 residues. Trimming shortened V by 6 bases and J by 6 bases, and 15 bases separated the two germline ends. Here the CDR3 DNA reads TGTGCCAGCAGCCCCACAGACAGAGGCGAGCAGTACTTC. This sequence encodes CASSPTDRGEQYF.

This clonotype occurred a few times. V is TRBV28 and J is TRBJ1-1; D is ambiguous. V lost 3 bases to trimming and J lost 5 bases, with 7 bases between them. The CDR3 sequence is 12 residues long. The V gene's germline CDR1 is MDHEN and CDR2 SYDVKM. The DNA for the CDR3 is TGTGCCAGCAGTTTTTGGGGTACTGAAGCTTTCTTT. Protein: CASSFWGTEAFF.